This T cell receptor beta chain is from a study of radiation and T cells in renal cell carcinoma. This clone was picked up one time. Clones were sequenced by immunoSEQ multiplex PCR, and TCRdb holds only the in-frame ones, with some missing. The sample holds some 81,000 clones, about 89% seen once. Time point specified: blood 4 weeks post-SBRT, at nephrectomy. Regarding treatment: 15 Gy SBRT to primary tumor, nephrectomy 4 weeks later. The material sequenced was blood, taken from a patient whose treatment included radiotherapy and nephrectomy. The clonotype was recovered from a woman in her 70s with renal cell carcinoma.

The CDR3 loop is CASSLLAGDTGELFF. The DNA of the CDR3 is TGTGCCAGCAGTCTGTTAGCGGGGGACACCGGGGAGCTGTTTTTT. The V call is TRBV6-5, the J call TRBJ2-2; TRBD2 matches at 9 bases. With 5 bases clipped from V and 3 bases from J, the junction kept 4 bases outside the gene matches. The CDR3 is made up of 15 amino acids. Germline CDR1 and CDR2: MNHEY and SVGAGI.